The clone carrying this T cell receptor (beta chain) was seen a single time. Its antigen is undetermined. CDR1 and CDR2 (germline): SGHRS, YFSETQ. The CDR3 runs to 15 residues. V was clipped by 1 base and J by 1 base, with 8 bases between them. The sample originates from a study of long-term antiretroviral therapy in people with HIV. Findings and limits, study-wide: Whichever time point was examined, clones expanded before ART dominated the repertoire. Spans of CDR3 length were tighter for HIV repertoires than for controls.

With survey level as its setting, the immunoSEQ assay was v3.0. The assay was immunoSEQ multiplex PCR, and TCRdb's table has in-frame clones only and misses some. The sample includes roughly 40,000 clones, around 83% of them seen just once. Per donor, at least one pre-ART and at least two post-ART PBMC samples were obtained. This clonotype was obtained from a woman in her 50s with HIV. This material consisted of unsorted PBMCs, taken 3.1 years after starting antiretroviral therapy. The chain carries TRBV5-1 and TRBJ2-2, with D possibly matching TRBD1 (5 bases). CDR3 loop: CASSLMQGNTGELFF. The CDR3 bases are TGCGCCAGCAGCTTGATGCAGGGGAACACCGGGGAGCTGTTTTTT. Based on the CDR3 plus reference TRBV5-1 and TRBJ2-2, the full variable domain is KAGVTQTPRYLIKTRGQQVTLSCSPISGHRSVSWYQQTPGQGLQFLFEYFSETQRNKGNFPGRFSGRQFSNSRSEMNVSTLELGDSALYLCASSLMQGNTGELFFGEGSRLTVL.